This entry lists 19 T cell receptor beta chains sequenced from one sample in a study of post-analysis software for immune sequencing data. Antigen specificity for these receptors is unknown. Broader study findings: TRBV5-6, TRBV5-1 and TRBV20-1 belonged to a set of about 5 TRBV segments that were more frequent in patients than controls.

Unique molecular identifiers were carried by the TCR beta cDNA libraries. TCRdb analysed the PCR reads with MiXCR anew, one entry per CDR3 protein. This sample has some 690,000 distinct CDR3 sequences, with approximately 59% found just once. The sequenced sample consisted of blood. These receptors all stem from a girl aged 2-15 years with multiple sclerosis.

The chain links TRBV7-9 to TRBJ2-1, with 7 bases lining up with TRBD1. Germline V gene data show CDR1 as SEHNR and CDR2 as FQNEAQ (reference sequence). V gave up 5 bases and J gave up 5 bases; unmatched junction bases: 9. The CDR3 has 15 amino acids. CDR3 DNA sequence: TGTGCCAGCAGCACCGACAGGGATTCCCACAATGAGCAGTTCTTC. It codes for CASSTDRDSHNEQFF.

This clonotype was detected a few times. The rearrangement links TRBV28 to TRBJ2-3; 15 positions match TRBD2. CDR1 is MDHEN and CDR2 is SYDVKM in the germline V gene. V lost 3 bases to trimming and J lost 6 bases; unmatched junction nucleotides: 10. CDR3 size: 18 residues. The CDR3 sequence is CASSFGTSGRQVSDTQYF. CDR3 coding DNA: TGTGCCAGCAGTTTCGGGACTAGCGGGAGGCAGGTATCCGATACGCAGTATTTT.

The J gene is TRBJ2-7, the V gene TRBV5-1; TRBD2 matches at 11 bases. CDR3 size: 17 residues. CDR1 and CDR2 from the germline V gene are SGHRS and YFSETQ. The ends lost 1 base at V and 0 bases at J; junction bases unmatched: 6. The CDR3 protein is CASSLMLAGGRSYEQYF. The CDR3 DNA follows: TGCGCCAGCAGCTTGATGCTAGCGGGAGGTCGCTCCTACGAGCAGTACTTC.

The chain couples TRBV12-3 or TRBV12-4 to TRBJ2-5; 8 bases match TRBD2. The CDR3 is 17 residues long. The V and J ends lost 4 bases and 11 bases, in that order; junction bases with no gene match: 21. CDR3 DNA sequence: TGTGCCAGCAGTTCCCCTTTGGCGGGAGGAATGATGGGTGAGCAGTACTTC. This gives the protein CASSSPLAGGMMGEQYF.

The J gene is TRBJ2-3, the V gene TRBV14, with D possibly called TRBD1 or TRBD2 (6 bases each). CDR1 is SGHDN and CDR2 is FVKESK in the germline V gene. Trimming removed 0 bases at V and 4 bases at J, with 23 bases between. This CDR3 is built from 19 residues. The CDR3, as DNA: TGTGCCAGCAGCCAAGAAAGGGGCGCTGGGGGGCCCTCCGCAGATACGCAGTATTTT. Protein: CASSQERGAGGPSADTQYF.

This clonotype was counted between two and nine times. The CDR3 reads CASKPNPTAKNIQYF. In nucleotides, the CDR3 is TGTGCCAGCAAACCAAACCCGACAGCCAAAAACATTCAGTACTTC. V gene TRBV6-5 combines with J gene TRBJ2-4; D is uncertain. The ends were cut back, 7 bases at V and 0 bases at J, with 13 bases in the middle. The germline V gene has CDR1 MNHEY and CDR2 SVGAGI. The CDR3 sequence is 15 residues long.

This clonotype came up once. V gene TRBV12-3 or TRBV12-4 combines with J gene TRBJ2-3; 7 nucleotides match TRBD1. Losses at the gene ends were 6 bases for V and 0 bases for J; bases not matched to a gene: 3. CDR3 size: 14 residues. The CDR3 sequence: CASRSGQSTDTQYF. As DNA, the CDR3 is TGTGCCAGCAGATCGGGACAGAGCACAGATACGCAGTATTTT.

The chain carries TRBV9 and TRBJ2-3; D tentatively reads TRBD1 or TRBD2 (6 bases each). V lost 5 bases and J 4 bases, leaving 17 bases between the germline ends. The CDR3 totals 15 residues. The germline CDR1 and CDR2 sequences are SGDLS and YYNGEE. Here the CDR3 reads CASSERGEHADTQYF. For the CDR3, the DNA is TGTGCCAGCAGTGAGAGGGGGGAGCACGCAGATACGCAGTATTTT.

The chain couples TRBV24-1 to TRBJ2-7; TRBD1 is a possible D gene (6 bases). The germline V and J ends were trimmed by 7 bases and 3 bases, with 27 bases remaining between them. The V gene's germline CDR1 is KGHDR and CDR2 SFDVKD. CDR3 length: 18 residues. The CDR3 coding sequence is TGTGCCACCAGCCCTACGAGAACCTCATGGACAGACATCTACGAGCAGTACTTC. It yields the protein CATSPTRTSWTDIYEQYF.

A single count supports this clonotype. The V and J genes are TRBV15 and TRBJ2-6; the D is unclear. V was pared by 5 bases and J by 1 base, with 18 bases between. Germline-derived CDR1 and CDR2 are LNHNV and YYDKDF (reference sequence). The CDR3 loop spans 18 amino acids. CDR3 in DNA: TGTGCCACCAGCGGCCGATCAGGTGCGAAGTCTGGGGCCAACGTCCTGACTTTC. It encodes CATSGRSGAKSGANVLTF.

This clonotype has a single count. The chain links TRBV7-2 to TRBJ2-1, with 9 bases that match TRBD1. Looked up from germline, CDR1 is SGHTA and CDR2 is FQGNSA. The length of the CDR3 is 15 residues. With V trimmed by 1 base and J by 6 bases, 4 bases remained unmatched. DNA of the CDR3: TGTGCCAGCAGCTTAGACAGGGGGCACTGCAATGAGCAGTTCTTC. It specifies CASSLDRGHCNEQFF. The variable domain in full, with the rest retrieved from reference TRBV7-2 and TRBJ2-1, is GAGVSQSPSNKVTEKGKDVELRCDPISGHTALYWYRQSLGQGLEFLIYFQGNSAPDKSGLPSDRFSAERTGGSVSTLTIQRTQQEDSAVYLCASSLDRGHCNEQFFGPGTRLTVL.

There are a few counts of this clonotype. The CDR3 loop is CSASRAGSDEQFF. The CDR3 nucleotides are TGCAGTGCGTCTAGAGCGGGGTCTGATGAGCAGTTCTTC. The chain is built from TRBV20-1 and TRBJ2-1; 7 bases fit TRBD2. Trimming removed 6 bases from V and 8 bases from J; junction bases left unmatched: 10. Germline V CDR1 and CDR2: DFQATT, SNEGSKA (reference sequence). This CDR3 is built from 13 residues.

The rearrangement joins TRBV20-1 to TRBJ2-3, with 7 bases lining up with TRBD1. Germline V gene data show CDR1 as DFQATT and CDR2 as SNEGSKA (reference sequence). This CDR3 has 17 residues. Trimming at V came to 1 base and at J to 5 bases, leaving 15 bases not matched to a gene. The CDR3 sequence is CSARGSSGQGVLDTQYF. DNA of the CDR3: TGCAGTGCTAGAGGATCGTCGGGGCAGGGGGTTTTAGATACGCAGTATTTT.

This clonotype was seen a few times. CDR3: CSAPQAGGRGETQYF. The CDR3, as DNA: TGCAGTGCTCCTCAAGCGGGGGGCCGGGGAGAGACCCAGTACTTC. V gene TRBV20-1 combines with J gene TRBJ2-5; 9 bases match TRBD2. Germline loops: CDR1 DFQATT, CDR2 SNEGSKA (reference sequence). The CDR3 is 15 residues long. Trimming at V came to 5 bases and at J to 4 bases, leaving 11 bases not matched to a gene.

The genes are TRBV20-1 and TRBJ2-7; TRBD2 matches at 12 bases. The end of the DNA fits TRBJ2-5 better, so the J call may be wrong. The CDR3 has 14 amino acids. The germline CDR1 and CDR2 sequences are DFQATT and SNEGSKA (reference sequence). The CDR3 protein is CSASSGRAGETQYF. CDR3 nucleotides: TGCAGTGCTTCTAGCGGGAGGGCCGGTGAGACCCAGTACTTC.

This clonotype was counted once. V usage is TRBV27 and J usage is TRBJ2-1; tentative D call: TRBD1 (6 bases). From germline, CDR1 is MNHEY and CDR2 SMNVEV (reference sequence). The CDR3 runs to 15 residues. Trimming shortened V by 5 bases and J by 6 bases, and 17 bases separated the two germline ends. The DNA for the CDR3 is TGTGCCAGCAGTCTTATGACAGGCTTGGGCAATGAGCAGTTCTTC. Protein: CASSLMTGLGNEQFF.

The rearrangement uses TRBV5-1 and TRBJ2-7, with no clear D. Germline V gives CDR1 SGHRS, CDR2 YFSETQ. The CDR3 sequence is 14 residues long. The V end lost 4 bases, the J end lost 3 bases, and 14 bases lay between the germline ends. The CDR3 here is CASSRADGSYEQYF. The CDR3 nucleotides are TGCGCCAGCAGCCGCGCGGACGGTAGCTACGAGCAGTACTTC.

This chain uses TRBV7-9 with TRBJ2-7, with D perhaps TRBD1 or TRBD2 (5 bases each). CDR3 size: 15 residues. Germline CDR1 SEHNR, CDR2 FQNEAQ (reference sequence). The ends were cut back, 1 base at V and 2 bases at J, with 12 bases in the middle. The CDR3 DNA sequence: TGTGCCAGCAGCTTAGTGGGGGATCCGACCTACGAGCAGTACTTC. This gives the protein CASSLVGDPTYEQYF.

This clonotype was seen only a few times. V and J are TRBV29-1 and TRBJ1-1; D remains unclear. V shed 4 bases and J shed 1 base, with 4 bases lying between them. The germline gives CDR1 SQVTM, CDR2 ANQGSEA. The CDR3 is 11 residues long. CDR3 sequence reads: CSVARNTEAFF. The CDR3 nucleotides are TGCAGCGTTGCCAGGAACACTGAAGCTTTCTTT.